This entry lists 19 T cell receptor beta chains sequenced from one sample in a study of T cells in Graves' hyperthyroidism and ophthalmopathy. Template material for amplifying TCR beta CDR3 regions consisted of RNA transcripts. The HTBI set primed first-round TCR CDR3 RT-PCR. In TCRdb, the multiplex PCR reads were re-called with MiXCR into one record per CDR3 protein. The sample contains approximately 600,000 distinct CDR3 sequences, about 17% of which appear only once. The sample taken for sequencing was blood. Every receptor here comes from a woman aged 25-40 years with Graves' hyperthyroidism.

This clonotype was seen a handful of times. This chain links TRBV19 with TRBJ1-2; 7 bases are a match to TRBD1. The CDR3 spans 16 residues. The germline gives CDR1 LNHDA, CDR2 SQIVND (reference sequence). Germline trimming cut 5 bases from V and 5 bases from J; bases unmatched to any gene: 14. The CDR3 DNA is TGTGCCAGTAGTGCATACGACAGGGTCGTCTGGTATGGCTACACCTTC. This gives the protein CASSAYDRVVWYGYTF.

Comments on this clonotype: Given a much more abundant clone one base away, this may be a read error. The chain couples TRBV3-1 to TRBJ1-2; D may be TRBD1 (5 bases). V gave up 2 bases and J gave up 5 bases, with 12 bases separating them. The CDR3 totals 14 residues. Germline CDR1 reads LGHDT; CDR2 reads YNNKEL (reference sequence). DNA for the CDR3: TGTGCCAGCAGCCAACGCGGGGAGGGGTATGGCTACACCTTC. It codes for CASSQRGEGYGYTF.

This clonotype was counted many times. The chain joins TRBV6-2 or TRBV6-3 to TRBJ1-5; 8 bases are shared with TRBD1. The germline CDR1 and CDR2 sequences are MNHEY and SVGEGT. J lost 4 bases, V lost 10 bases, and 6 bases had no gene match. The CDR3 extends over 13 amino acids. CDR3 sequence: CATSDRVNQPQHF. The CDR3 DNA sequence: TGTGCCACTTCGGACAGGGTTAATCAGCCCCAGCATTTT.

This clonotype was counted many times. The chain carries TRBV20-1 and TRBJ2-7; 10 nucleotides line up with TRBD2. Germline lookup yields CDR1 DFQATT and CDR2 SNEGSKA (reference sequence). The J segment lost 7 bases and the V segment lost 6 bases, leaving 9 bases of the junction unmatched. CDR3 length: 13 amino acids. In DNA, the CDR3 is TGCAGTGCCCCACTAGCGGGAAAAAGAGAGCAGTACTTC. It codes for CSAPLAGKREQYF.

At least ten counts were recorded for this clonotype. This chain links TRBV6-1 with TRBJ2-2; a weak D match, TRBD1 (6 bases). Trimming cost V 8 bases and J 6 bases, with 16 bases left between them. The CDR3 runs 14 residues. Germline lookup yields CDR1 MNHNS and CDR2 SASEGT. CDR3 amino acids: CASVGQNNPGELFF. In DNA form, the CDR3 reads TGTGCCAGCGTCGGACAGAATAACCCCGGGGAGCTGTTTTTT.

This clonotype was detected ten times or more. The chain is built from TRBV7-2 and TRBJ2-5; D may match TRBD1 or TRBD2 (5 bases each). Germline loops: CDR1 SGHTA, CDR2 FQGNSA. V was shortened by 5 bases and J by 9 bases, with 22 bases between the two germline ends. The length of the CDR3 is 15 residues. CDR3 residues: CASSRSPGAGIAQYF. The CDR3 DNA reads TGTGCCAGCAGCCGTTCGCCCGGGGCTGGTATTGCCCAGTACTTC.

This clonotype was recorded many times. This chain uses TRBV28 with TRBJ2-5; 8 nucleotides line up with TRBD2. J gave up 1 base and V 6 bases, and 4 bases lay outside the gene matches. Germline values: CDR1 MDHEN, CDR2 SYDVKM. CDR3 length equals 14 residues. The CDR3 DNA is TGTGCCAGCAGCCGGGGGACTAGCCAAGAGACCCAGTACTTC. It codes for CASSRGTSQETQYF.

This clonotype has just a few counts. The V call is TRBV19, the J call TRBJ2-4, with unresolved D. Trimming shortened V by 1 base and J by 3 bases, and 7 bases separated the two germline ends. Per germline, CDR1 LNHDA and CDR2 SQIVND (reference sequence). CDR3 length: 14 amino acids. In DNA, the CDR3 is TGTGCCAGTAGTATAGGGTGGGGCAAAAACATTCAGTACTTC. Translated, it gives CASSIGWGKNIQYF.

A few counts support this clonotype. The CDR3 loop reads CASRGNYNSPLHF. The CDR3 nucleotides read TGTGCCAGCAGGGGGAATTATAATTCACCCCTCCACTTT. The rearrangement uses TRBV28 and TRBJ1-6; no reliable D call. V lost 6 bases to trimming and J lost 4 bases, with 7 bases between them. CDR1 is MDHEN and CDR2 is SYDVKM in the germline V gene. The CDR3 contains 13 residues.

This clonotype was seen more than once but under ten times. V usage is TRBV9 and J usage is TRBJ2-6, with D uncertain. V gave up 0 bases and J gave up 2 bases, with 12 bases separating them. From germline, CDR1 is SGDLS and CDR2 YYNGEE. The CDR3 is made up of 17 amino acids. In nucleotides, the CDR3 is TGTGCCAGCAGCGTAGAGGTGGCCCGCCCTGGGGCCAACGTCCTGACTTTC. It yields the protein CASSVEVARPGANVLTF.

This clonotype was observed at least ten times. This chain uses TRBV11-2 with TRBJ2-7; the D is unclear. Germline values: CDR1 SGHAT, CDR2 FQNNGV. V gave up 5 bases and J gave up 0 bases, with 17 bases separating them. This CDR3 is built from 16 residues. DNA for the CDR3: TGTGCCAGCAGCCTAGTCCTTAGAGGCGTCTCCTACGAGCAGTACTTC. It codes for CASSLVLRGVSYEQYF.

DNA for the CDR3: TGTGCCAGCAGCGTAGCTTCAGATGGCACAGATACGCAGTATTTT. It translates to CASSVASDGTDTQYF. V is TRBV9 and J is TRBJ2-3; D is uncertain. Germline lookup yields CDR1 SGDLS and CDR2 YYNGEE. V was pared by 0 bases and J by 1 base, with 9 bases between. CDR3 length equals 15 residues.

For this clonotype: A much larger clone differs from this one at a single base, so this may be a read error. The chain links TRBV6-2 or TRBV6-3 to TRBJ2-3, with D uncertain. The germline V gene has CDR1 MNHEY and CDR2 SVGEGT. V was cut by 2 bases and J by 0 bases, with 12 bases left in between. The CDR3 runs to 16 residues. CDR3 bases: TGTGCCAGCAGTTACGGAGTCTCGAATAGCACAGATACGCAGTATTTT. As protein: CASSYGVSNSTDTQYF.

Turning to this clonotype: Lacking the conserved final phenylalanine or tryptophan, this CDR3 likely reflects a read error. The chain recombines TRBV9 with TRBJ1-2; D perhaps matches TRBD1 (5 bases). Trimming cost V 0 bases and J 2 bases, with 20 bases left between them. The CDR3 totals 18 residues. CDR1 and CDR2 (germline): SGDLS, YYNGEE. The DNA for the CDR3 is TGTGCCAGCAGCGTAGCTGGTAGATATGTCGGGGACAACTATGGCTACACCCTC. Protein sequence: CASSVAGRYVGDNYGYTL.

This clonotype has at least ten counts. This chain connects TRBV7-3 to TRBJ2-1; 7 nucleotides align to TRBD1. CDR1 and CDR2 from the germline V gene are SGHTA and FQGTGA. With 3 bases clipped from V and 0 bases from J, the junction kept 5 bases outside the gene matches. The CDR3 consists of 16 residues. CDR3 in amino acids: CASSFNPGGSYNEQFF. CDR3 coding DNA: TGTGCCAGCAGCTTCAACCCAGGGGGCTCCTACAATGAGCAGTTCTTC.

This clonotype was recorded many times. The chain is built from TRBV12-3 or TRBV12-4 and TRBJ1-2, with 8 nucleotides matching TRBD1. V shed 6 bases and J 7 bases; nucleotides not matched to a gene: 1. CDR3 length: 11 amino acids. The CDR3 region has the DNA TGTGCCAGCAGGGACAGGGCTGGCTACACCTTC. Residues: CASRDRAGYTF.

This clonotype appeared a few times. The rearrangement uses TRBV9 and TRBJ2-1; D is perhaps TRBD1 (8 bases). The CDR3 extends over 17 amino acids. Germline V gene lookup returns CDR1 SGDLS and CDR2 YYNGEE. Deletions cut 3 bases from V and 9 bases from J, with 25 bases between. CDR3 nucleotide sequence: TGTGCCAGCAGCGGCCCCTCAGGGGGCGGCGGGAGAACTGAGCAGTTCTTC. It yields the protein CASSGPSGGGGRTEQFF.

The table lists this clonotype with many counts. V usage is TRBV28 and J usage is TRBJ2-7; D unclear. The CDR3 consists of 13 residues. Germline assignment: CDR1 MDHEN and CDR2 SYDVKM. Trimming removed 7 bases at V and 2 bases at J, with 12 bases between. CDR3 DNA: TGTGCCAGCACCCGCCCGGCCCCCTACGAGCAGTACTTC. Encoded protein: CASTRPAPYEQYF.

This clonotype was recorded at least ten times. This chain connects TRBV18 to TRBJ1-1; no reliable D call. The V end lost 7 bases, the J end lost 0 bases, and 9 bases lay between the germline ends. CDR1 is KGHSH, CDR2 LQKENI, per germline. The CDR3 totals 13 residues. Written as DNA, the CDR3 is TGTGCCAGCTTACTCTCGGTGAACACTGAAGCTTTCTTT. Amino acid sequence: CASLLSVNTEAFF.